Each of the 24 T cell receptor beta chains below was sequenced from the same sample in a study of PD-L1 blockade in urothelial cancer. Profiled with immunoSEQ multiplex PCR; TCRdb holds only in-frame clones, not every one. The table has about 100,000 clones, 70% to 90% seen once; the top ten hold about 2.3%. The sequencing used PBMCs, collected around atezolizumab (anti-PD-L1) treatment. These receptors came from a middle-aged man with urothelial cancer.

Notes on this clone: This sample includes further DNA sequences coding for the same CDR3. V is TRBV20-1 and J is TRBJ2-7; D is unclear. From germline, CDR1 is DFQATT and CDR2 SNEGSKA (reference sequence). The CDR3 contains 11 residues. The V end was cut by 2 bases, the J end by 2 bases, with 4 bases between. The CDR3: CSARQAYEQYF. CDR3 nucleotides: TGCAGTGCTAGACAGGCCTACGAGCAGTACTTC.

This rearrangement joins TRBV7-2 to TRBJ1-5; TRBD1 aligns across 7 bases. Germline CDR1 is SGHTA and CDR2 is FQGNSA. V lost 1 base, J lost 3 bases, and 6 bases stayed unmatched. The CDR3 length is 16 residues. The CDR3 DNA reads TGTGCCAGCAGCTTAGGTGGAGGGGGCTCCAATCAGCCCCAGCATTTT. Protein product: CASSLGGGGSNQPQHF.

The rearrangement joins TRBV10-3 to TRBJ2-7, with D possibly matching TRBD1 (6 bases). The germline V gene has CDR1 ENHRY and CDR2 SYGVKD. V was shortened by 5 bases and J by 0 bases, with 8 bases between the two germline ends. The CDR3 runs 13 residues. The CDR3 sequence: CAISPQGSYEQYF. The CDR3 region has the DNA TGTGCCATCAGTCCACAGGGCTCCTACGAGCAGTACTTC.

For the CDR3, the DNA is TGCGCCAGCAGCCAAGAGGGTGGGGCCTATAGCAATCAGCCCCAGCATTTT. Its translation: CASSQEGGAYSNQPQHF. The chain combines TRBV4-1 with TRBJ1-5, with a possible D match to TRBD1 (5 bases). From germline, CDR1 is MGHRA and CDR2 YSYEKL. The CDR3 sequence is 17 residues long. V lost 0 bases and J lost 0, with 12 bases in between.

The V and J genes are TRBV27 and TRBJ2-2; 10 bases match TRBD1. The germline CDR1 and CDR2 sequences are MNHEY and SMNVEV (reference sequence). V dropped 6 bases and J dropped 1; count of bases not matched to a gene: 5. This CDR3 has 16 amino acids. The CDR3 sequence is CASRRQGAWNTGELFF. CDR3 DNA sequence: TGTGCCAGCAGAAGACAGGGGGCTTGGAACACCGGGGAGCTGTTTTTT.

This clone was recorded only once. The CDR3 DNA follows: TGTGCCAGCATCCCCGGGGGAGGAGACTCCTACGAGCAGTACTTC. This codes for CASIPGGGDSYEQYF. The chain carries TRBV28 and TRBJ2-7; maybe TRBD2 (6 bases). The V end lost 7 bases, the J end lost 0 bases, and 16 bases lay between the germline ends. Germline V CDR1 and CDR2: MDHEN, SYDVKM. The CDR3 is made up of 15 amino acids.

CDR3 bases: TGTGCCAGCAGCGGGACTAGCGGGACAGATACGCAGTATTTT. Translated: CASSGTSGTDTQYF. V and J are TRBV9 and TRBJ2-3; 11 bases are shared with TRBD2. Looked up from germline, CDR1 is SGDLS and CDR2 is YYNGEE. J was trimmed by 3 bases and V by 3 bases; bases with no gene match: 0. CDR3 length: 14 residues.

The chain joins TRBV9 to TRBJ1-1; no firm D call. This CDR3 region has 14 residues. Germline V gene data show CDR1 as SGDLS and CDR2 as YYNGEE. The germline V and J ends were trimmed by 4 bases and 1 base, with 11 bases remaining between them. The CDR3 loop is CASSPLARNTEAFF. CDR3 sequence (DNA): TGTGCCAGCAGCCCCCTGGCCAGGAACACTGAAGCTTTCTTT. The full variable domain, in which reference TRBV9 and TRBJ1-1 provide the parts outside the CDR3, is DSGVTQTPKHLITATGQRVTLRCSPRSGDLSVYWYQQSLDQGLQFLIQYYNGEERAKGNILERFSAQQFPDLHSELNLSSLELGDSALYFCASSPLARNTEAFFGQGTRLTVV.

This clone showed up just a few times. The chain is built from TRBV28 and TRBJ1-5, with a tentative D call TRBD1 (5 bases). Germline V gene data show CDR1 as MDHEN and CDR2 as SYDVKM. Between the trimmed V and J ends, which lost 10 bases and 1 base, there was a span of 17 bases. CDR3 length: 15 amino acids. The CDR3 region has the DNA TGTGCCACGAGGCAGGGAGGCGTGAGCAATCAGCCCCAGCATTTT. Translated: CATRQGGVSNQPQHF.

The gene calls are TRBV10-3 and TRBJ2-7; D may be TRBD1 (5 bases). V lost 10 bases and J lost 3, with 16 bases in between. This CDR3 comprises 13 residues. Germline-derived CDR1 and CDR2 are ENHRY and SYGVKD. This CDR3 is CASKATELYEQYF. CDR3 nucleotide sequence: TGTGCCAGCAAGGCGACAGAGCTCTACGAGCAGTACTTC.

The J gene is TRBJ2-3, the V gene TRBV9, with 10 bases aligning to TRBD2. Germline V gives CDR1 SGDLS, CDR2 YYNGEE. The CDR3 length is 14 residues. J was trimmed by 0 bases and V by 8 bases; bases with no gene match: 3. In DNA, the CDR3 is TGTGCCAGTTCGACTAGCGGGAGCACAGATACGCAGTATTTT. Amino acids: CASSTSGSTDTQYF.

In its sample, this clone was seen a few times. This rearrangement joins TRBV6-1 to TRBJ1-1, with TRBD1 as a possible D gene (5 bases). V shed 2 bases and J shed 7 bases, with 11 bases lying between them. The germline gives CDR1 MNHNS, CDR2 SASEGT. This CDR3 is built from 13 residues. CDR3 residues: CASSEYRQREAFF. CDR3 coding DNA: TGTGCCAGCAGTGAATATAGACAGCGTGAAGCTTTCTTT.

This clone was counted once. The chain has TRBV7-9 and TRBJ2-1; D is unresolved. The CDR3 runs to 14 residues. Trimming left V 5 bases short and J 4 bases short, with 12 bases between. Per germline, CDR1 SEHNR and CDR2 FQNEAQ (reference sequence). CDR3 coding DNA: TGTGCCAGCAGCGAGCGAGAGAGTTACAATGAGCAGTTCTTC. This encodes CASSERESYNEQFF.

On this clone itself: Other DNA sequences of this sample code for an identical CDR3. The V call is TRBV6-5, the J call TRBJ2-7; the match to TRBD2 covers 13 bases. The trim removed 6 bases at V and 4 bases at J, leaving 0 bases unmatched. The CDR3 length is 13 residues. CDR1 is MNHEY and CDR2 is SVGAGI in the germline V gene. In DNA, the CDR3 is TGTGCCAGCAGGGGACTAGCGGGATACGAGCAGTACTTC. This translates into CASRGLAGYEQYF.

The chain employs TRBV9 and TRBJ2-2; 9 positions match TRBD1. CDR1 and CDR2 (germline): SGDLS, YYNGEE. This CDR3 is built from 16 residues. V trimming: 3 bases; J trimming: 1 base; junction bases outside the gene matches: 4. The CDR3 DNA follows: TGTGCCAGCAGCGGATACAGGGGGCGGAACACCGGGGAGCTGTTTTTT. It encodes CASSGYRGRNTGELFF.

J is TRBJ2-3 and V is TRBV27; TRBD2 matches at 8 bases. The CDR3 is 15 amino acids. The trim removed 7 bases at V and 6 bases at J, leaving 12 bases unmatched. Germline V lookup: CDR1 MNHEY, CDR2 SMNVEV (reference sequence). The DNA for the CDR3 is TGTGCCAGCACCAAATCGAGCGGGAGTGCCGATACGCAGTATTTT. It translates to CASTKSSGSADTQYF.

V and J are TRBV9 and TRBJ2-5; 8 bases match TRBD1. The CDR3 totals 14 residues. From germline, CDR1 is SGDLS and CDR2 YYNGEE. Germline trimming cut 4 bases from V and 7 bases from J; bases unmatched to any gene: 9. The CDR3 sequence: CASSPGQGPWTQYF. The CDR3 bases are TGTGCCAGCAGCCCCGGACAGGGCCCCTGGACCCAGTACTTC.

V gene TRBV11-2 combines with J gene TRBJ1-2; 7 bases agree with TRBD1. The V and J ends lost 5 bases and 8 bases, in that order; junction bases with no gene match: 8. CDR3 length: 13 residues. The germline CDR1 and CDR2 sequences are SGHAT and FQNNGV. The CDR3 DNA is TGTGCCAGCAGCCCCACAGGGGAGCGCGGCTACACCTTC. Protein: CASSPTGERGYTF.

The chain couples TRBV6-5 to TRBJ1-5; no clear D gene. Germline assignment: CDR1 MNHEY and CDR2 SVGAGI. This CDR3 has 15 residues. Trimming pared 6 bases from V and 7 bases from J, leaving 19 bases between. CDR3 in DNA: TGTGCCAGCAGACCAACAGTTCGGGATGGCCAGCCCCAGCATTTT. This translates into CASRPTVRDGQPQHF.

The rearrangement uses TRBV18 and TRBJ1-6, with 7 bases lining up with TRBD1. V was clipped by 3 bases and J by 7 bases; unmatched bases: 6. CDR1 and CDR2 from the germline V gene are KGHSH and LQKENI. This CDR3 contains 15 residues. CDR3 DNA: TGTGCCAGCTCACCTGGGGACAGTAAAAATTCACCCCTCCACTTT. Translating gives CASSPGDSKNSPLHF.

This clone was seen just once. The rearrangement links TRBV18 to TRBJ2-5; 7 bases fit TRBD2. The CDR3 loop spans 13 amino acids. V was clipped by 3 bases and J by 4 bases; unmatched bases: 2. CDR1 is KGHSH, CDR2 LQKENI, per germline. CDR3 residues: CASSPQRGETQYF. The CDR3 DNA sequence: TGTGCCAGCTCACCCCAGCGGGGAGAGACCCAGTACTTC. The full variable domain, its missing parts supplied by reference TRBV18 and TRBJ2-5, is NAGVMQNPRHLVRRRGQEARLRCSPMKGHSHVYWYRQLPEEGLKFMVYLQKENIIDESGMPKERFSAEFPKEGPSILRIQQVVRGDSAAYFCASSPQRGETQYFGPGTRLLVL.

V gene TRBV2 combines with J gene TRBJ2-1, with a weak D call TRBD2 (5 bases). This CDR3 has 13 residues. Germline CDR1 reads SNHLY; CDR2 reads FYNNEI. V lost 6 bases and J lost 11, with 17 bases in between. The CDR3 here is CASSLLSENKQFF. The CDR3 DNA sequence: TGTGCCAGCAGCTTACTTAGCGAAAATAAGCAGTTCTTC.

The chain is built from TRBV12-5 and TRBJ2-1, with D possibly being TRBD2 (6 bases). The CDR3 has 13 residues. Trimming cost V 4 bases and J 12 bases, with 16 bases left between them. Germline lookup yields CDR1 LGHNT and CDR2 FRNRAP. CDR3 region: CASGSSGGIGQFF. In DNA form, the CDR3 reads TGTGCTAGTGGTTCCTCGGGCGGGATTGGGCAGTTCTTC.

This chain connects TRBV5-4 to TRBJ2-7, with a weak D call TRBD2 (5 bases). V lost 4 bases to trimming and J lost 0 bases, with 8 bases between them. This CDR3 contains 13 residues. CDR1 and CDR2 from the germline V gene are SGHNT and YYREEE (reference sequence). The CDR3 nucleotides are TGTGCCAGCAGCCCGGGGAACTCCTACGAGCAGTACTTC. Protein: CASSPGNSYEQYF. Full variable domain (rest looked up from reference TRBV5-4 and TRBJ2-7): ETGVTQSPTHLIKTRGQQVTLRCSSQSGHNTVSWYQQALGQGPQFIFQYYREEENGRGNFPPRFSGLQFPNYSSELNVNALELDDSALYLCASSPGNSYEQYFGPGTRLTVT.